This is a list of T cell receptor beta chains from one sample in a study of blood T cell repertoires in COVID-19. TCRdb keeps only in-frame clones here, not all; method: immunoSEQ multiplex PCR. The sample has fewer than 300,000 clones, around 89% seen once. Sequencing input: peripheral blood. The receptors stem from a woman in her forties or fifties with COVID-19, enrolled during active disease. CDR3s include the opening cysteine and the closing phenylalanine or tryptophan. The order of the fields is clone size, V gene, J gene, CDR3 length, CDR3 protein. Not every row has a clone size; where given, it reads once, few, many or a size class.

.	TRBV24-1	TRBJ2-5	13	CATSGGVQETQYF
.	TRBV7-6	TRBJ2-3	14	CASSSTGSADTQYF
.	TRBV29-1	TRBJ1-4	11	CSVESDEKLFF
once	TRBV30	TRBJ2-3	15	CAWSASGRGLDTQYF
once	TRBV6-1	TRBJ1-2	13	CASSERDMSGYTF
.	TRBV6-5	TRBJ1-6	16	CASSWGQGANNSPLHF
.	TRBV27	TRBJ1-2	14	CASSLFGSTGGYTF
.	TRBV18	TRBJ1-1	17	CASSPLDLQGSGTEAFF
.	TRBV10-1	TRBJ2-1	12	CASSRDYNEQFF
.	TRBV12-3/TRBV12-4	TRBJ2-7	12	CASRQGNYEQYF
.	TRBV4-3	TRBJ1-2	12	CAPGNRGDGYTF
.	TRBV5-6	TRBJ2-7	14	CASRQLAGVYEQYF
.	TRBV24-1	TRBJ1-5	15	CATSETGTSNQPQHF
.	TRBV7-3	TRBJ2-5	14	CASSLGGSQETQYF
.	TRBV27	TRBJ1-2	15	CASTEIGGVNYGYTF
.	TRBV14	TRBJ2-1	17	CASSQRLAGGLGNEQFF
.	TRBV3-1/TRBV3-2	TRBJ1-1	12	CAPTDRRLEAFF
.	TRBV3-1/TRBV3-2	TRBJ2-4	17	CASSQDPAGGTKNIQYF
few	TRBV30	TRBJ1-1	13	CAWNSGLNTEAFF
.	TRBV6-6	TRBJ1-1	14	CASTPTGGNTEAFF
.	TRBV6-5	TRBJ1-1	13	CASRRQGGTEAFF
once	TRBV4-1	TRBJ2-2	18	CASSPKSSGRVNTGELFF
.	TRBV19	TRBJ1-3	15	CASSLRGSSGNTIYF
.	TRBV7-2	TRBJ2-4	18	CASSFTGGRLVAKNIQYF
.	TRBV27	TRBJ2-3	22	CASSLFSPSISGGLSGTDTQYF
few	TRBV7-8	TRBJ1-5	15	CASSTDGQGEQPQHF
few	TRBV5-1	TRBJ1-5	15	CASSLGQGGHQPQHF
.	TRBV5-6	TRBJ1-2	15	CASSLLDRGYYGYTF